What follows describes a single TCR beta chain. No antigen is known for it. The entry originates in a study of vaccination and CD4 T cells after COVID-19. Study background: The authors used overlapping spike peptides from SARS-CoV-2, HCoV-NL63, HCoV-OC43 and HCoV-229E to stimulate cells.

CDR1 is MNHEY, CDR2 SVGAGI, per germline. V shed 0 bases and J shed 3 bases, with 5 bases lying between them. The CDR3 is 13 residues long. With the Oncomine TCR Beta short-read assay, DNA from cultured CD4+ T cells was sequenced. From CD4+ T cells that had been cultured, genomic DNA was extracted. TCRdb processed the PCR reads anew with MiXCR; each CDR3 protein has one entry. The table lists about 19,000 distinct CDR3 sequences, roughly 23% of them singletons. The treatment is: roughly nine-day PBMC culture with coronavirus spike peptide pools or control peptides (ViraFEST assay). This TCR derives from a human donor with COVID-19. Specimen: cultured CD4+ T cells from blood. The chain uses TRBV6-5 and TRBJ2-5; D remains ambiguous. The CDR3 loop reads CASSYSPKETQYF. The CDR3 DNA follows: TGTGCCAGCAGTTACTCCCCAAAAGAGACCCAGTACTTC.